A selection of T cell receptor beta chains follows, all from one sample in a study of human T cells and chemical hapten exposure. TCRdb recomputed calls from the RACE reads with MiXCR, one row per CDR3 protein. This table has tens of thousands of distinct CDR3 sequences, 12% appearing once. This specimen was whole blood, taken in connection with sensitization to the hapten diphenylcyclopropenone (DPC). Every receptor here comes from a woman aged 25 to 39 with alopecia areata. Some clones in this sample may be carry-over from other donors' samples. The CDR3 runs from the conserved cysteine through the conserved F or W. A D gene is named only where the DNA matches it firmly. Part of the rows lack a size; the others show once, few, many or a class for expanded clones.

V: TRBV20-1; J: TRBJ2-3; D: TRBD2; size: many; DNA: TGCAGTGCTAGACCACTAGCGGGAGGGCAGACAGATACGCAGTATTTT; CDR3: CSARPLAGGQTDTQYF
V: TRBV6-5; J: TRBJ1-5; D: -; size: -; DNA: TGTGCCAGCAGAGAGCAGGGGAGCAATCAGCCCCAGCATTTT; CDR3: CASREQGSNQPQHF
V: TRBV28; J: TRBJ1-3; D: -; size: few; DNA: TGTGCCAGCCTTGGAGGGGGAAACACCATATATTTT; CDR3: CASLGGGNTIYF
V: TRBV6-2/TRBV6-3; J: TRBJ1-2; D: -; size: many; DNA: TGTGCCAGCAAGGAGCCCATGGTGCGATATGGCTACACCTTC; CDR3: CASKEPMVRYGYTF
V: TRBV5-4; J: TRBJ2-7; D: TRBD2; size: -; DNA: TGTGCCAGCAGCGCGGGGGACGGTCCCTACGAGCAGTACTTC; CDR3: CASSAGDGPYEQYF
V: TRBV6-2/TRBV6-3; J: TRBJ2-3; D: TRBD2; size: few; DNA: TGTGCCAGCATCGGTTTCGCTAGCGGGCGGGATACGCAGTATTTT; CDR3: CASIGFASGRDTQYF
V: TRBV29-1; J: TRBJ2-3; D: -; size: -; DNA: TGCAGCGTTGAAGACGACGCGAGGGGCACAGATACGCAGTATTTT; CDR3: CSVEDDARGTDTQYF
V: TRBV7-3; J: TRBJ1-2; D: TRBD1; size: many; DNA: TGTGCCAGCAGCCTAGGGACAGGGGGGATCTATGGCTACACCTTC; CDR3: CASSLGTGGIYGYTF
V: TRBV20-1; J: TRBJ2-3; D: TRBD2; size: few; DNA: TGCAGTGCATATCGGACTAGCGGGCATACAGATACGCAGTATTTT; CDR3: CSAYRTSGHTDTQYF
V: TRBV7-9; J: TRBJ1-1; D: TRBD1; size: few; DNA: TGTGCCAGCAGCCAGATACACAGGGGCAACACTGAAGCTTTCTTT; CDR3: CASSQIHRGNTEAFF
V: TRBV28; J: TRBJ2-1; D: -; size: -; DNA: TGTAGGGCAGGGGAGATCAATGAGCAGTTCTTC; CDR3: CRAGEINEQFF
V: TRBV7-2; J: TRBJ1-1; D: -; size: many; DNA: TGTGCCAGCAGCACGGGACATAACACTGAAGCTTTCTTT; CDR3: CASSTGHNTEAFF
V: TRBV7-6; J: TRBJ2-4; D: -; size: -; DNA: TGTGCCAGCAGCCTGACGGAAAAAAACATTCAGTACTTC; CDR3: CASSLTEKNIQYF
V: TRBV7-2; J: TRBJ2-7; D: -; size: few; DNA: TGTGCCAGCAGCTTTGGGGGGCTCGAGCAGCACTTC; CDR3: CASSFGGLEQHF
V: TRBV20-1; J: TRBJ2-5; D: -; size: many; DNA: TGCCTGCTGGAGCCAGGGGGGGAAGAGACCCAGTACTTC; CDR3: CLLEPGGEETQYF
V: TRBV20-1; J: TRBJ2-5; D: -; size: many; DNA: TGCAGTGCTAGAGATAGCAGCCATCGAGGGGGAGAGACCCAGTACTTC; CDR3: CSARDSSHRGGETQYF
V: TRBV4-3; J: TRBJ2-3; D: -; size: -; DNA: TGCGCCAGCAGCCAGCGACATACGGCAGATACGCAGTATTTT; CDR3: CASSQRHTADTQYF
V: TRBV7-2; J: TRBJ2-5; D: TRBD2; size: many; DNA: TGTGCCAGCAGCTTAGAGGCGGGGGCCCAGTACTTC; CDR3: CASSLEAGAQYF
V: TRBV5-1; J: TRBJ2-7; D: -; size: medium-sized; DNA: TGCGCCGCAGCGTCCTACGAGCAGTACTTC; CDR3: CAAASYEQYF
V: TRBV20-1; J: TRBJ2-3; D: TRBD2; size: many; DNA: TGCAGCACGACTAGCGGCGGCCCAGATACGCAGTATTTT; CDR3: CSTTSGGPDTQYF
V: TRBV9; J: TRBJ1-6; D: -; size: -; DNA: TGTGCCAGCAGCGTAGGGGTAGGAGACCTTTCACCCCTCCACTTT; CDR3: CASSVGVGDLSPLHF
V: TRBV25-1; J: TRBJ2-3; D: -; size: many; DNA: TGTGCCAGCAGCCGCGGCACAGATACGCAGTATTTT; CDR3: CASSRGTDTQYF
V: TRBV9; J: TRBJ1-3; D: -; size: few; DNA: TGTGCCAGCAGCGCCCACCACTCTGGAAACACCATATATTTT; CDR3: CASSAHHSGNTIYF
V: TRBV5-1; J: TRBJ2-3; D: -; size: -; DNA: TGCGCCAGCAGCGTGCAGGGAGATACGCAGTATTTT; CDR3: CASSVQGDTQYF
V: TRBV29-1; J: TRBJ2-5; D: TRBD2; size: few; DNA: TGCAGCGCAGAAGGGACTAGCGGGAGTCGGGCAGAGACCCAGTACTTC; CDR3: CSAEGTSGSRAETQYF
V: TRBV10-3; J: TRBJ2-3; D: -; size: many; DNA: TGTGCCATCAGTGAGTCTACTAGTGGGGATACGCAGTATTTT; CDR3: CAISESTSGDTQYF
V: TRBV4-2; J: TRBJ1-5; D: -; size: few; DNA: TGTGCCAGCAGCCAAAAACCTTCGGCGGCCTCCCGGGGAAATCAGCCCCAGCATTTT; CDR3: CASSQKPSAASRGNQPQHF
V: TRBV27; J: TRBJ2-3; D: -; size: many; DNA: TGTGCCACCAACCACGTTGCCGGGAGCACAGATACGCAGTATTTT; CDR3: CATNHVAGSTDTQYF
V: TRBV18; J: TRBJ1-6; D: TRBD1; size: many; DNA: TGTGCCAGCTCACTGGACAGGAAAAATTCACCCCTCCACTTT; CDR3: CASSLDRKNSPLHF
V: TRBV7-6; J: TRBJ2-1; D: -; size: medium-sized; DNA: TGTGCCAGCAGCCCACCGCGGGGCCCGGGTAACAATGAGCAGTTCTTC; CDR3: CASSPPRGPGNNEQFF
V: TRBV10-3; J: TRBJ2-7; D: TRBD1; size: -; DNA: TGTGCCATCAGCCCCTCGGGACAGGGGTACGAGCAGTACTTC; CDR3: CAISPSGQGYEQYF
V: TRBV7-9; J: TRBJ2-3; D: -; size: -; DNA: TGTGCCAGCAGCTTGAGCGGGAGCACAGATACGCAGTATTTT; CDR3: CASSLSGSTDTQYF
V: TRBV20-1; J: TRBJ1-6; D: -; size: many; DNA: TGCAGTGCTACCCGGGGCTACCAGGATTCACCCCTCCACTTT; CDR3: CSATRGYQDSPLHF
V: TRBV7-2; J: TRBJ1-2; D: -; size: few; DNA: TGTGCCAGCAGCGGTGTGTGGGGGGATGGCTACACCTTC; CDR3: CASSGVWGDGYTF
V: TRBV18; J: TRBJ2-5; D: TRBD1; size: many; DNA: TGTGCCAGCTCACCACAGGGACAGGCCGAGACCCAGTACTTC; CDR3: CASSPQGQAETQYF
V: TRBV3-2; J: TRBJ2-7; D: -; size: many; DNA: TGTGCCAGCCCAACGGGAGAGAGTGGCGAGCAGTACTTC; CDR3: CASPTGESGEQYF
V: TRBV18; J: TRBJ2-1; D: -; size: many; DNA: TGTGCCAGCTCAGCCCGGGAGCCAAATGAGCAGTTCTTC; CDR3: CASSAREPNEQFF
V: TRBV7-9; J: TRBJ1-1; D: TRBD1; size: few; DNA: TGTGCCAGCAGCTCCCGGGACAGGGGTGACACTGAAGCTTTCTTT; CDR3: CASSSRDRGDTEAFF
V: TRBV24-1; J: TRBJ1-1; D: TRBD1; size: few; DNA: TGTGCCACCAGTGACGCGGACAGGGGTCGGGCTTTCTTT; CDR3: CATSDADRGRAFF
V: TRBV14; J: TRBJ2-7; D: TRBD1; size: -; DNA: TGTGCCAGCAGCCAAGGAGCTGGAGGGACAGGATACTACGAGCAGTACTTC; CDR3: CASSQGAGGTGYYEQYF
V: TRBV6-4; J: TRBJ2-5; D: -; size: -; DNA: TGTGCCAGCAGTGACTCTCCCCGCGACTTCCGAGACCAGTACTTC; CDR3: CASSDSPRDFRDQYF